Presented here are 17 T cell receptor beta chains from one specimen sequenced in a study of cytomegalovirus exposure and HLA in healthy donors. The PCR employed 60 Vbeta primers together with 13 Jbeta primers. Produced via immunoSEQ multiplex PCR; TCRdb's table is partial and in-frame only. The sample shows approximately 150,000 clones, more than 65% of them seen only once. Sequenced material: PBMCs. Receptors were obtained from a woman aged 30 to 39 in good health and CMV-seronegative.

The chain recombines TRBV10-3 with TRBJ1-5; D gene uncertain. CDR3 length: 14 residues. V was pared by 7 bases and J by 2 bases, with 12 bases between. In germline, CDR1 is ENHRY, CDR2 SYGVKD. This chain's CDR3 is CAINGEDGNQPQHF. The CDR3 region has the DNA TGTGCCATCAACGGGGAGGATGGCAATCAGCCCCAGCATTTT.

This rearrangement joins TRBV2 to TRBJ2-2, with unresolved D. This CDR3 has 15 amino acids. The ends were cut back, 4 bases at V and 2 bases at J, with 11 bases in the middle. Germline-derived CDR1 and CDR2 are SNHLY and FYNNEI. CDR3 residues: CASSVIHKNTGELFF. CDR3 nucleotides: TGTGCCAGCAGTGTTATACATAAAAACACCGGGGAGCTGTTTTTT.

This chain uses TRBV15 with TRBJ2-6; D not resolved. V was clipped by 5 bases and J by 0 bases, with 5 bases between them. Germline CDR1 is LNHNV and CDR2 is YYDKDF (reference sequence). The CDR3 extends over 14 amino acids. The CDR3 region is CATSSGSGANVLTF. CDR3 bases: TGTGCCACCAGCTCCGGCTCTGGGGCCAACGTCCTGACTTTC.

In its sample, this clone was seen once. The chain is built from TRBV5-1 and TRBJ1-5, with D unresolved. Germline values: CDR1 SGHRS, CDR2 YFSETQ. The V and J ends lost 9 bases and 4 bases respectively, with 17 bases between them. The CDR3 sequence is 14 residues long. CDR3 loop: CAIPRGNDNQPQHF. The CDR3 coding sequence is TGCGCCATTCCCCGGGGTAACGATAATCAGCCCCAGCATTTT.

This chain connects TRBV28 to TRBJ1-6, with TRBD1 matching 10 bases. The V gene's germline CDR1 is MDHEN and CDR2 SYDVKM. The CDR3 is 14 amino acids. V lost 5 bases and J lost 10; bases outside the gene matches: 5. The CDR3 coding sequence is TGTGCCAGCAGTACCGGGACAGGGGTATCACCCCTCCACTTT. It is translated as CASSTGTGVSPLHF. The entire variable domain, with the rest obtained from reference TRBV28 and TRBJ1-6, is as follows: DVKVTQSSRYLVKRTGEKVFLECVQDMDHENMFWYRQDPGLGLRLIYFSYDVKMKEKGDIPEGYSVSREKKERFSLILESASTNQTSMYLCASSTGTGVSPLHFGNGTRLTVT.

The rearrangement joins TRBV7-2 to TRBJ1-2, with D tentatively TRBD1 (6 bases). V was trimmed by 5 bases and J by 0 bases, leaving 13 bases between them. The germline V gene has CDR1 SGHTA and CDR2 FQGNSA. This CDR3 is 15 amino acids long. CDR3 sequence: CASSPGGTSNYGYTF. The CDR3 DNA reads as TGTGCCAGCAGCCCGGGGGGCACCTCTAACTATGGCTACACCTTC.

The genes are TRBV27 and TRBJ2-5, with 9 bases that match TRBD1. The CDR3 is 16 amino acids. Germline V gene data show CDR1 as MNHEY and CDR2 as SMNVEV (reference sequence). V lost 1 base to trimming and J lost 4 bases; unmatched junction nucleotides: 7. As DNA, the CDR3 is TGTGCCAGCAGTTTATTGGGTGACAGGGGGAGAGAGACCCAGTACTTC. Amino acid sequence: CASSLLGDRGRETQYF.

The chain combines TRBV13 with TRBJ2-1, with TRBD2 matching over 8 bases. From germline, CDR1 is PRHDT and CDR2 FYEKMQ (reference sequence). The CDR3 is 15 amino acids. Germline trimming cut 4 bases from V and 4 bases from J; bases unmatched to any gene: 6. For the CDR3, the DNA is TGTGCCAGCAGCTCTCGCGGGGGGCATTACAATGAGCAGTTCTTC. Translated: CASSSRGGHYNEQFF. Full variable domain (remainder filled in from reference TRBV13 and TRBJ2-1): AAGVIQSPRHLIKEKRETATLKCYPIPRHDTVYWYQQGPGQDPQFLISFYEKMQSDKGSIPDRFSAQQFSDYHSELNMSSLELGDSALYFCASSSRGGHYNEQFFGPGTRLTVL.

This clone occurred once. The gene calls are TRBV21-1 and TRBJ1-1. TRBV21-1 represents a pseudogene. This CDR3 has 14 amino acids. The CDR3 DNA reads TGTGCCAGCAGCAAAGTCGGTCCGAACACTGAAGCTTTCTTT. It codes for CASSKVGPNTEAFF.

The chain joins TRBV5-6 to TRBJ1-1, with 8 bases lining up with TRBD1. The CDR3 spans 15 residues. V shed 4 bases, J shed 3 bases, and the junction held 8 bases outside the gene matches. Germline V gives CDR1 SGHDT, CDR2 YYEEEE. The CDR3 spells CASSPGQGRDTEAFF. CDR3 coding DNA: TGTGCCAGCAGCCCAGGACAGGGAAGGGACACTGAAGCTTTCTTT.

The chain couples TRBV11-1 to TRBJ2-2, with a possible D match to TRBD2 (5 bases). V dropped 6 bases and J dropped 1 base, with 9 bases sitting between them. The CDR3 spans 14 residues. Germline assignment: CDR1 SGHAT and CDR2 FQDESV (reference sequence). CDR3 amino acids: CASRRAVNTGELFF. The CDR3 DNA is TGTGCCAGCAGGAGGGCGGTGAACACCGGGGAGCTGTTTTTT.

This chain links TRBV28 with TRBJ2-1; 8 nucleotides align to TRBD1. V lost 4 bases to trimming and J lost 5 bases; unmatched junction nucleotides: 7. The CDR3 spans 15 residues. Germline lookup yields CDR1 MDHEN and CDR2 SYDVKM. The CDR3 DNA is TGTGCCAGCAGTTCGACAGGGGAAATTCACAATGAGCAGTTCTTC. Its protein is CASSSTGEIHNEQFF.

The rearrangement joins TRBV28 to TRBJ2-7; 13 bases line up with TRBD2. CDR1 and CDR2 (germline): MDHEN, SYDVKM. The trim removed 2 bases at V and 0 bases at J, leaving 4 bases unmatched. CDR3 size: 17 residues. The CDR3 reads CASSLGLAGALSYEQYF. CDR3 bases: TGTGCCAGCAGTTTAGGACTAGCGGGAGCCCTCTCCTACGAGCAGTACTTC.

The chain is built from TRBV19 and TRBJ1-2, with TRBD1 identical over 7 bases. Germline values: CDR1 LNHDA, CDR2 SQIVND (reference sequence). With V trimmed by 8 bases and J by 8 bases, 14 bases remained unmatched. There are 14 residues in the CDR3. This CDR3 reads CASLYDREGKGYTF. CDR3 DNA: TGTGCCAGTCTTTATGACAGGGAAGGAAAAGGCTACACCTTC.

The chain is built from TRBV7-9 and TRBJ1-2; TRBD1 matches at 8 bases. Germline lookup yields CDR1 SEHNR and CDR2 FQNEAQ (reference sequence). Trimming cost V 5 bases and J 0 bases; bases outside gene matches: 8. The CDR3 is 16 residues long. This CDR3 reads CASSPHGQGTNYGYTF. The CDR3 coding sequence is TGTGCCAGCAGCCCCCATGGACAGGGTACTAACTATGGCTACACCTTC.

The rearrangement links TRBV6-4 to TRBJ1-4, with a tentative D call TRBD1 (6 bases). Per the germline V gene, CDR1 is MRHNA and CDR2 is SNTAGT. This CDR3 comprises 15 residues. The V end was cut by 5 bases, the J end by 6 bases, with 16 bases between. The CDR3 nucleotides are TGTGCCAGCAGTCCGGACACGGGGGGCGATGAAAAACTGTTTTTT. It codes for CASSPDTGGDEKLFF.

A single count supports this clone. Compared with germline, one end of the junction differs, possibly owing to a read error. This chain joins TRBV7-7 and TRBJ2-5, with 14 bases lining up with TRBD2. This CDR3 comprises 19 residues. The germline V gene has CDR1 SSHAT and CDR2 FNYEAQ (reference sequence). The CDR3 DNA is TGTGCTAGCAGCCCTAAGTTGACTAGCGGGGGGGCGGGACAAGAGACCCAGTACTTC. This sequence encodes CASSPKLTSGGAGQETQYF. The full variable domain, in which reference TRBV7-7 and TRBJ2-5 provide the parts outside the CDR3, is GAGVSQSPRYKVTKRGQDVTLRCDPISSHATLYWYQQALGQGPEFLTYFNYEAQPDKSGLPSDRFSAERPEGSISTLTIQRTEQRDSAMYRCASSPKLTSGGAGQETQYFGPGTRLLVL.